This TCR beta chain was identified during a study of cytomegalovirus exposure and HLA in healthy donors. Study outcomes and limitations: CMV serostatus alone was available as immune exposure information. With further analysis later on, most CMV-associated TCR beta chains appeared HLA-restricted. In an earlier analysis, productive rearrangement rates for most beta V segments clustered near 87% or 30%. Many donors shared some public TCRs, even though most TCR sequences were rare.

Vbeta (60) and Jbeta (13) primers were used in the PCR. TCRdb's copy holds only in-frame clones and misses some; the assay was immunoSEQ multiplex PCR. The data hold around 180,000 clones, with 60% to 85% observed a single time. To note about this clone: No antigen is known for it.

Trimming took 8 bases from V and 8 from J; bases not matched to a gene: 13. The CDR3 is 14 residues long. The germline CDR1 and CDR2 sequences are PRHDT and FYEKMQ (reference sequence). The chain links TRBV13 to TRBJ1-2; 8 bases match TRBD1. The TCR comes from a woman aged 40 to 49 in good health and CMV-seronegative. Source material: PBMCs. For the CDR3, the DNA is TGTGCCAGCCTACACACTCAGGGGGCGAGGGGCTACACCTTC. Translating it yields CASLHTQGARGYTF.